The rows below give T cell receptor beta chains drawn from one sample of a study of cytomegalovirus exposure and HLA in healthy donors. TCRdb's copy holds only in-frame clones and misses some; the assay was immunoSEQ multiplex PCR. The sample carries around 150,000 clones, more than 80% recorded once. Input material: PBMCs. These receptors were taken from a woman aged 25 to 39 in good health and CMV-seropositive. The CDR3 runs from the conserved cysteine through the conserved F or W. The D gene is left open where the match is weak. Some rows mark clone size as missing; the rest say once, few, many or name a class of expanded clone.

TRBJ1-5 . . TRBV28 TGTGCCAGCAGCCCCTCCTTGGGGGGTCGACAGCCCCAGCATTTT CASSPSLGGRQPQHF
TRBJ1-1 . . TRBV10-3 TGTGCCATCCGGAGTGGCGACACTGAAGCTTTCTTT CAIRSGDTEAFF
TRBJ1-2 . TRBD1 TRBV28 TGTGCCAGCAGTCCGAGAATAGGGGGCCTCTATGGCTACACCTTC CASSPRIGGLYGYTF
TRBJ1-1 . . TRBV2 TGTGCCAGCAGTGGGGAGGGGAACACTGAAGCTTTCTTT CASSGEGNTEAFF
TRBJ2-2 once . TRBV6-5 TGTGCCAGCAGTATACAGGTGAACACCGGGGAGCTGTTTTTT CASSIQVNTGELFF
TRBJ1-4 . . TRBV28 TGTGCCAGCAGTTTAGGAGTCCGGGGAAGTGAAAAACTGTTTTTT CASSLGVRGSEKLFF
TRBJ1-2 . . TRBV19 TGTGCCAGTTTTGGGGGGGCAGCTGGGGACTATGGCTACACCTTC CASFGGAAGDYGYTF
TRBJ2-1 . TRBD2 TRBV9 TGTGCCAGCAGCCCAGCGGGGGGTTTCTCCTACAATGAGCAGTTCTTC CASSPAGGFSYNEQFF
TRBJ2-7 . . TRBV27 TGTGCCAGCGGAAAGGGGGGGAGGTCGGCCTACGAGCAGTACTTC CASGKGGRSAYEQYF
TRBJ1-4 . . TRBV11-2 TGTGCCAGCAGCAGAGGACAGAATGAAAAACTGTTTTTT CASSRGQNEKLFF
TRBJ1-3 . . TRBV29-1 TGCAGCGCCGGGGACACGATGGGAAACACCATATATTTT CSAGDTMGNTIYF
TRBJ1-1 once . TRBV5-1 TGCGCCAGCAGCTGGAGGGGTTTGAACACTGAAGCTTTCTTT CASSWRGLNTEAFF
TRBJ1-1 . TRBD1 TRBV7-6 TGTGCCAGCAGCCTTCAGGGGGGGAACACTGAAGCTTTCTTT CASSLQGGNTEAFF
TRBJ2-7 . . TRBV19 TGTGCCAGTAGTATTGGACGGGGCTACGAGCAGTACTTC CASSIGRGYEQYF
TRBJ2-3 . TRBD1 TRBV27 TGTGCCAGCAGTTTATCATCCAGGGGGCCTAGCACAGATACGCAGTATTTT CASSLSSRGPSTDTQYF
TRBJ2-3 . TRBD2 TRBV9 TGTGCCAGCAGCCCCAGTCCCGGGACTAGCCCCGGCACAGATACGCAGTATTTT CASSPSPGTSPGTDTQYF
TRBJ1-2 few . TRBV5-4 TGTGCCAGCAGCACCGAGCTGAACTATGGCTACACCTTC CASSTELNYGYTF
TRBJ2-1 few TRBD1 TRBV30 TGTGCCTGGAGTGCACAGGGGGGTCAGTTCTTC CAWSAQGGQFF
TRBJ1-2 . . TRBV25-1 TGTGCCAGCAGTTACTATACAGGCGCCGGCTATGGCTACACCTTC CASSYYTGAGYGYTF
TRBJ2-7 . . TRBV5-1 TGCGCCAGCAGCTTGGAGGGGAAAGAATACGAGCAGTACTTC CASSLEGKEYEQYF
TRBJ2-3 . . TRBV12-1 TGTGCCAGCAGCCCTGAACAGAATCTCCCGAGGGGCGGACTAGCAGATACGCAGTATTTT CASSPEQNLPRGGLADTQYF
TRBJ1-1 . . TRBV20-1 TGCAGTGCTGACCAGGGTGATGAAGCTTTCTTT CSADQGDEAFF
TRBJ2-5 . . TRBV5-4 TGTGCCAGCAGCCGAGGACAGCCCCAAGAGACCCAGTACTTC CASSRGQPQETQYF
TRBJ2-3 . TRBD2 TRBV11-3 TGTGCCAGCGGGGAGGGGCGAAGCACAGATACGCAGTATTTT CASGEGRSTDTQYF
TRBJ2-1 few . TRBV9 TGTGCCAGCAGCGTAGCGACACCGGCCAATGAGCAGTTCTTC CASSVATPANEQFF
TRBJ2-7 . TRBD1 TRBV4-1 TGCGCCAGCAGCCATCGGGACAGGGGGCCTTTCGAGCAGTACTTC CASSHRDRGPFEQYF
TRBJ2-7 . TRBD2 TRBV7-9 TGTGCCAGCACCAAAGGACTAGCGGACGAGCAGTACTTC CASTKGLADEQYF
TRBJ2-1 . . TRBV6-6 TGTGCCAGCAGTACAGGCCCACAGCAGCAGTTCTTC CASSTGPQQQFF
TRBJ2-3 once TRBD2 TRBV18 TGTGCCAGCTCACCATACCCGTCGACTAGCGGGGGGGGAGATACGCAGTATTTT CASSPYPSTSGGGDTQYF
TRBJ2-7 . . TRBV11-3 TGTGCCAGCAGCTTAGGAGGGCCGTGGTACGAGCAGTACTTC CASSLGGPWYEQYF
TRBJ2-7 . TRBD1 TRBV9 TGTGCCAGCAGCCTGTCACCGGGACAGGGAGTCGGAGAGCAGTACTTC CASSLSPGQGVGEQYF
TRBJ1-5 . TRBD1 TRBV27 TGTGCCAGCAGTTTATCGTATTGGACAGGGGCGAGTCAGCCCCAGCATTTT CASSLSYWTGASQPQHF
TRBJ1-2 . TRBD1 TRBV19 TGTGCCAGTAGTATTACCAACAGGGGAAACTATGGCTACACCTTC CASSITNRGNYGYTF
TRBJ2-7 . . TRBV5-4 TGTGCCAGCAGCGCAGTGCAGGCCGACGAGCAGTACTTC CASSAVQADEQYF
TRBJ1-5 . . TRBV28 TGTGCCAGCAGGACCACAGAACAGCCCCAGCATTTT CASRTTEQPQHF
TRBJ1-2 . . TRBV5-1 TGCGCCAGCAGCTTCGGACAGCCGACCTATGGCTACACCTTC CASSFGQPTYGYTF
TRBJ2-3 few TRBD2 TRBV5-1 TGCGCCAGCAGCCCATTCTCCGGACTAGCGGCCGCAGATACGCAGTATTTT CASSPFSGLAAADTQYF
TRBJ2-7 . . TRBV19 TGTGCCAGTAGTATGGGGGCAGGGAACGAGCAGTACTTC CASSMGAGNEQYF
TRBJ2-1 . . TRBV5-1 TGCGCCAGCAGCCCTAGCCAGAACAATGAGCAGTTCTTC CASSPSQNNEQFF
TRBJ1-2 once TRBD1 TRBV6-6 TGTGCCAGCAGACCCGAGGACAGGATCAGGTACTATGGCTACACCTTC CASRPEDRIRYYGYTF
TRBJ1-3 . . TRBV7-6 TGTGCCAGCAGCTTAGGAGGAGCCTCTGGAAACACCATATATTTT CASSLGGASGNTIYF
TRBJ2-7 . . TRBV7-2 TGTGCCAGCAGCTTAGCAGGACGGACACTCTCCTACGAGCAGTACTTC CASSLAGRTLSYEQYF
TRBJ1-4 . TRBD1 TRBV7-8 TGTGCCAGCAGCCTCCGACAGGGAAACGTTGATAATGAAAAACTGTTTTTT CASSLRQGNVDNEKLFF
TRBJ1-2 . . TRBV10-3 TGTGCCATCAGTGAGGCGACCGGGGTCCCCTATGGCTACACCTTC CAISEATGVPYGYTF
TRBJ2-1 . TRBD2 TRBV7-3 TGTGCCAGCAGCTTAAGAGGGACTAGCTCCAATGAGCAGTTCTTC CASSLRGTSSNEQFF
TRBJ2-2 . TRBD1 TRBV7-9 TGTGCCAGCAGCCCCCCGGACAGGGGAGTCGACACCGGGGAGCTGTTTTTT CASSPPDRGVDTGELFF
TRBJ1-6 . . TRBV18 TGTGCCAGCTCACCAGTTCAGGTTTATAATTCACCCCTCCACTTT CASSPVQVYNSPLHF
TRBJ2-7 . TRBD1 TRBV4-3 TGCGCCAGCAGCCAAGTCACGGGACAGGGGGCGTACGAGCAGTACTTC CASSQVTGQGAYEQYF
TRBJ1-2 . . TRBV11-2 TGTGCCAGCAGCTCCCACGTCGGCGGCTATGGCTACACCTTC CASSSHVGGYGYTF
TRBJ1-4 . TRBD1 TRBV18 TGTGCCAGCTCACCACCCAGGGACAGGGGACATCCAACTAATGAAAAACTGTTTTTT CASSPPRDRGHPTNEKLFF
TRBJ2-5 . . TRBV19 TGTGCCAGTAGTGACGGGGGGCATTTAGCTTGGGAGACCCAGTACTTC CASSDGGHLAWETQYF
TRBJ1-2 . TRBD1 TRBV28 TGTGCCAGCAGTTTCGGGACAGACTATGGCTACACCTTC CASSFGTDYGYTF
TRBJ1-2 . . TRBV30 TGTGCCTGGAGAGGGAGGTGCGGGGACTATGGCTACACCTTC CAWRGRCGDYGYTF
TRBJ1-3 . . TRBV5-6 TGTGCCAGCAGCTTGGTTAACTCCCCGTCCACCATATATTTT CASSLVNSPSTIYF
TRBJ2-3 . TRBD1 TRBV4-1 TGCGCCAGCAGCCAAGGGGGGGACAGGTACACAGATACGCAGTATTTT CASSQGGDRYTDTQYF
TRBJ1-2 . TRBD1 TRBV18 TGTGCCAGCTCACCCCCGACAGGGATCTATGGCTACACCTTC CASSPPTGIYGYTF
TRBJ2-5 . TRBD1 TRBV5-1 TGCGCCAGTTCAGGGGGCTCCCAAGAGACCCAGTACTTC CASSGGSQETQYF